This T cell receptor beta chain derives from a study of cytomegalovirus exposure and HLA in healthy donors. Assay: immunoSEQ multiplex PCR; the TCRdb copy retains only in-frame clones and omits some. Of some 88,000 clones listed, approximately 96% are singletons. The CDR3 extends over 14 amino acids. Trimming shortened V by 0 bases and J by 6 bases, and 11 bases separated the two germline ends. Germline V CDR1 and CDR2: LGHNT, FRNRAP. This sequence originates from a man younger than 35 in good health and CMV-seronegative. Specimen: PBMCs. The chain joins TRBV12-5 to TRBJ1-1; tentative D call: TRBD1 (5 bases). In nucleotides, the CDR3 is TGTGCTAGTGGTTTGGTACTGGGGGGTCCTGAAGCTTTCTTT. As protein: CASGLVLGGPEAFF.